Given below is one TCR beta chain in context. Its antigen is not identified. The data were taken from a study of cytomegalovirus exposure and HLA in healthy donors. The PCR made use of 60 Vbeta and 13 Jbeta primers. Assay used: immunoSEQ multiplex PCR; TCRdb lists only in-frame clones, some missing. The sample includes 55,000 to 75,000 clones. The trim removed 0 bases at V and 2 bases at J, leaving 1 base unmatched. Per the germline V gene, CDR1 is MGHDK and CDR2 is SYGVNS. This CDR3 spans 16 amino acids. Study-wide points: TRBV6-2, TRBV6-3 and some other V segments were excluded as indistinguishable. With DRB1 most and HLA-C fewest, TCR association rates differed between HLA loci in a later analysis. In a later analysis, more than 15,000 TCR beta sequences were associated with HLA alleles at 0.05 false discovery rate.

The sequencing sample was made of PBMCs. The receptor was derived from a young woman in good health and CMV-seronegative. This chain joins TRBV25-1 and TRBJ2-1; 10 nucleotides match TRBD2. The CDR3 DNA is TGTGCCAGCAGTGAATATAGCGGGAGGACCTACAATGAGCAGTTCTTC. Its protein is CASSEYSGRTYNEQFF.